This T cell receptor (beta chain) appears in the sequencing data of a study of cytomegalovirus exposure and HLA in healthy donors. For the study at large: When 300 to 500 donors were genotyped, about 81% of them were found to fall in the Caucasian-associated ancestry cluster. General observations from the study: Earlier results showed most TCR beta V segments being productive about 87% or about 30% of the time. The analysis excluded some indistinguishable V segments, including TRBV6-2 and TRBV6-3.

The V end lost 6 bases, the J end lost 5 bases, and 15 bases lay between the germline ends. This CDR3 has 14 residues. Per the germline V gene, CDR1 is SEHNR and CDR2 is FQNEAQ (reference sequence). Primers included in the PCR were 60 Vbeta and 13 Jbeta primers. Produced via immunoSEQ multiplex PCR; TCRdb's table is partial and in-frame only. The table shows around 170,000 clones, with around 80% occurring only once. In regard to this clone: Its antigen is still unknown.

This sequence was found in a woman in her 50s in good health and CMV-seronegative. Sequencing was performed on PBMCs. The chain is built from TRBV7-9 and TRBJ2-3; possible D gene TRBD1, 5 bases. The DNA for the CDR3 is TGTGCCAGCAGTACAGGTTTCAATGTAGATACGCAGTATTTT. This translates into CASSTGFNVDTQYF.